This is a list of T cell receptor beta chains from one sample in a study of blood T cell repertoires in COVID-19. Clones were read by immunoSEQ multiplex PCR, and TCRdb kept only the in-frame ones, dropping some. Among fewer than 250,000 clones listed, 70% to 90% were seen once. The specimen was peripheral blood. The origin of the receptors is a man aged 45-65 years with COVID-19, enrolled during active disease. Each CDR3 is given with its conserved first and last residue. The order of the fields is J gene, V gene, D gene, CDR3 protein. A D gene is named only where the DNA matches it firmly.

>TRBJ2-2|TRBV30|TRBD2
CAWRVAGAGLGTGELFF
>TRBJ2-5|TRBV5-1|.
CASSLAGKQETQYF
>TRBJ1-4|TRBV19|TRBD1
CASSPDRDQDELFF
>TRBJ2-5|TRBV5-4|.
CASSVGGRETQYF
>TRBJ2-1|TRBV12-3/TRBV12-4|.
CASSLALEQFF
>TRBJ1-6|TRBV3-1/TRBV3-2|.
CASSQATPNNSPLHF
>TRBJ1-5|TRBV27|.
CASSLSRGNQPQHF
>TRBJ2-1|TRBV6-5|.
CASRQTSSSYNEQFF
>TRBJ1-1|TRBV7-2|TRBD1
CASSRDRGLWAFF
>TRBJ2-1|TRBV28|.
CASMGLGNEQFF
>TRBJ1-3|TRBV6-7|TRBD1
CASSYSRVGQGAPGNTIYF
>TRBJ2-3|TRBV10-3|TRBD2
CATSSGSDDTQYF
>TRBJ2-2|TRBV3-1/TRBV3-2|TRBD2
CASSSGTSGYTGELFF
>TRBJ2-3|TRBV6-5|.
CASSLLGADTQYF
>TRBJ1-5|TRBV19|.
CASTTKVVSHQPQHF
>TRBJ2-5|TRBV20-1|TRBD2
CSASTAGVRKETQYF
>TRBJ2-7|TRBV13|TRBD2
CASSHRAGGLGEQYF
>TRBJ1-4|TRBV28|TRBD1
CASSSRQGGNEKLFF
>TRBJ2-5|TRBV6-1|TRBD1
CASSEGDRPIQETQYF
>TRBJ1-2|TRBV9|.
CASSPQAGLTDFYTF
>TRBJ1-2|TRBV6-6|.
CASSYFPTESIYGYTF
>TRBJ2-1|TRBV7-9|.
CASSSMTSYNEQFF
>TRBJ1-6|TRBV19|TRBD1
CASSSGGPNSPLHF
>TRBJ2-2|TRBV11-2|.
CASNDRMESGELFF
>TRBJ1-1|TRBV2|.
CASRERGNTEAFF
>TRBJ2-1|TRBV7-3|.
CASSFGRGYVNEQFF
>TRBJ2-7|TRBV3-1/TRBV3-2|.
CASSYQGSYEQYF
>TRBJ2-7|TRBV5-6|.
CASSLAGPVYEQYF
>TRBJ1-2|TRBV4-2|.
CASSQDRGLNYGYTF
>TRBJ2-7|TRBV7-8|.
CASSPSSYEQYF
>TRBJ1-6|TRBV9|.
CASSVGTSSYNSPLHF
>TRBJ2-7|TRBV4-3|TRBD1
CASSLSTGFHEQYF
>TRBJ1-2|TRBV6-1|TRBD1
CASSEAYGQAYGYTF
>TRBJ2-7|TRBV7-6|TRBD1
CASSLAGDRGSEQYF
>TRBJ2-5|TRBV5-4|.
CASSFGTSQETQYF
>TRBJ2-1|TRBV11-2|.
CASSLVQGPFF
>TRBJ2-1|TRBV11-2|TRBD2
CASSIQREVWDEQFF
>TRBJ1-1|TRBV5-1|.
CASSFGNTEAFF
>TRBJ2-7|TRBV7-8|.
CASSPLGLQGSYEQYF
>TRBJ1-3|TRBV30|.
CAWGRGGGNTIYF
>TRBJ2-2|TRBV12-5|.
CASGLVFWGAGANTGELFF
>TRBJ1-5|TRBV18|TRBD1
CASSPGTGGNNQPQHF
>TRBJ1-3|TRBV6-5|TRBD1
CASRPGQDSDTIYF
>TRBJ2-5|TRBV5-4|.
CASSQRLVTETQYF
>TRBJ2-1|TRBV7-9|.
CASRLGESEQFF
>TRBJ1-1|TRBV9|.
CASSVRLEAAEAFF
>TRBJ1-1|TRBV7-8|TRBD1
CASSLSGTANTEAFF
>TRBJ2-7|TRBV28|TRBD2
CASSLELAGVYEQYF
>TRBJ1-4|TRBV4-3|.
CASSQEQGHSEKLFF
>TRBJ2-2|TRBV11-2|.
CASSLTTTAGELFF
>TRBJ2-3|TRBV5-1|.
CASSGQGSASTDTQYF